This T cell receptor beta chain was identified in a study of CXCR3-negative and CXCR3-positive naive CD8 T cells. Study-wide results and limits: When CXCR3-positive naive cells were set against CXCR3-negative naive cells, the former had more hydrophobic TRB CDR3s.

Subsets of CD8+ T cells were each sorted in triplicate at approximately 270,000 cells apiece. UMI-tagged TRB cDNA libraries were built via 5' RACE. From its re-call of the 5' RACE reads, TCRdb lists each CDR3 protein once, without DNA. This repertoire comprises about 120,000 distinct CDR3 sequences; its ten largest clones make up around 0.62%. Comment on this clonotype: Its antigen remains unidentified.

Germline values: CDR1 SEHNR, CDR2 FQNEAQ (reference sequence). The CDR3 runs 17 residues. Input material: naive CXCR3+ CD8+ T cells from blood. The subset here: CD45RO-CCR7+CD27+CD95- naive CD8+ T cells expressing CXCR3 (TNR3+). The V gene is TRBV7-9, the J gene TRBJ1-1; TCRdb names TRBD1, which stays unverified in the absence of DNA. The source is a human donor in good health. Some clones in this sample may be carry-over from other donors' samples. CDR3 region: CASSLASGQGLNTEAFF.